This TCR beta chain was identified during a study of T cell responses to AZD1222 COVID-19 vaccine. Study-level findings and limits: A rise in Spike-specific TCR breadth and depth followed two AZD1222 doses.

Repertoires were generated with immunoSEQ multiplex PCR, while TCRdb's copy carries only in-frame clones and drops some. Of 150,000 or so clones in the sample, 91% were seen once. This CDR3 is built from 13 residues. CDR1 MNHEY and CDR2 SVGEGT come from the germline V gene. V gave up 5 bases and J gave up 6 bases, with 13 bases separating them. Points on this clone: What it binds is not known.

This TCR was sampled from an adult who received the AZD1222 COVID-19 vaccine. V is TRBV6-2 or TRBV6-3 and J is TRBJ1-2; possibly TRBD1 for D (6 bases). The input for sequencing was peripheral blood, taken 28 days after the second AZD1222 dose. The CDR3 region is CASSQQQGNGYTF. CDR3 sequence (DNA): TGTGCCAGCAGTCAGCAACAGGGAAATGGCTACACCTTC.